The present entry profiles one TCR beta chain with its context. This clone was detected a few times. Its cognate antigen has yet to be identified. Base qualities are missing; no much larger clone stands one base away. This entry comes from a study of a mutant IDH1 vaccine in newly diagnosed glioma (dated by TCRdb to about 2021). In the study overall: Of the roughly 32 treated patients, approximately 62% were male and around 40% were female, and a mean age of 40.4 years was recorded. Prior to enrollment, patients had been given standard therapy consisting of radiotherapy alone, temozolomide alone, or radiochemotherapy with temozolomide, with the combination given to most patients. Longitudinal TCRB deep sequencing was performed for around 23 treated patients wherever samples were available for exploratory analyses. Peripheral blood was drawn at six visits: V03 (baseline), V05, V07, V10, V12 and V13. The investigation overall reported the following: Changes in the top peripheral T cell clonotypes picked up by TCRB sequencing did not appear to be linked to pseudoprogression. Selection of PBMC samples for TCRB deep sequencing was based on availability. Vaccine-induced immune responses across multiple MHC alleles were detected in 80% to 95% of patients. The authors stated that sample limitations prevented analyses of patient blood samples from being reproduced.

The library was generated by the immunoSEQ multiplex PCR assay. Rearranged TCR beta chain sequences were amplified using the hsTCRB Kit according to the manufacturer's protocol. TCRB libraries were sequenced on an Illumina MiSeq. For the original study's pipeline: Demultiplexing, trimming and gene mapping were performed with the kit vendor's proprietary platform. In its TCRdb copy, this immuneACCESS table keeps in-frame sequences only and misses some clones. Where compared with another copy, unresolved V genes explain less than half of these, and the others have no known cause. V, J and clone size derive from that table, while D and trimming were established from the DNA sequence. The sample includes tens of thousands of clones, with about four fifths observed a single time. Around 8.8% of the sample rests with the top ten. From cysteine to phenylalanine, the CDR3 is 13 amino acids long. This entry keeps only the CDR3 DNA: 39 bases, framed from base 1. The germline V gene yields SQVTM for CDR1 and ANQGSEA for CDR2. The junction shows trimming of 5 bases on V and 11 bases on J, plus 18 bases between the germline ends.

Per the publication, the time point label means: baseline, week 1 (first vaccination visit). The sample's treatment or condition label is to be understood as: pre-vaccination baseline after standard-of-care therapy. Newly diagnosed WHO grade 3 or 4 IDH1-mutant astrocytomas showing loss of nuclear ATRX were present in the donors. The samples were drawn from NOA16, a multicentre, single-arm, open-label phase I trial in Germany that tested a mutant IDH1 peptide vaccine in humans for the first time. Visit V03 blood draws served as the baseline sample for immunogenicity testing. The DNeasy Blood and Tissue Kit was used to extract genomic DNA from EDTA blood for TCRB sequencing.

The chain uses TRBV29-1 and TRBJ2-2, and perhaps TRBD2 as D gene, on 5 matching bases. This sample comprised PBMCs, obtained from a glioma patient treated with radiotherapy, temozolomide or both. This TCR was recovered from a man aged 45-60 years with glioma. The nucleotide sequence reads as follows: TGCAGCGTTAAGTCCAGGACTGACGGAGAGCTGTTTTTT. Its product reads: CSVKSRTDGELFF.